The clone carrying this T cell receptor beta chain appeared a few times. As yet, its antigen is unknown. The sample originates from a study of cytomegalovirus exposure and HLA in healthy donors. Study conclusions and caveats: In a later analysis, productive TCRs from donors in an Asian-associated ancestry cluster reportedly carried fewer N-insertions than the cohort mean.

Both 60 Vbeta primers and 13 Jbeta primers went into the PCR. Produced via immunoSEQ multiplex PCR; TCRdb's table is partial and in-frame only. The profile shows about 93,000 clones, about 66% of them singletons. The CDR3 is made up of 14 amino acids. Per the germline V gene, CDR1 is SGHTA and CDR2 is FQGTGA. The V segment lost 4 bases and the J segment 10 bases; nucleotides outside the gene matches: 4. The receptor was derived from a boy aged 5-17 years in good health and CMV-seropositive. The V and J genes are TRBV7-3 and TRBJ2-2; 12 bases map to TRBD2. Sequencing was done on a sample of PBMCs. In DNA, the CDR3 is TGTGCCAGCAGCTCCACTAGCGGGGGGACGGAGCTGTTTTTT. Its protein product is CASSSTSGGTELFF.